One and the same sample provided the 20 T cell receptor beta chains below, sequenced in a study of response to subunit inactivated influenza vaccine. Each CDR3 protein is one row after TCRdb ran MiXCR on the RT-PCR reads. The table has about 170,000 distinct CDR3 sequences, 9.5% to 12% seen once. This specimen consisted of CD8+ T cells sorted from PBMCs, obtained around 25 months after vaccination. All receptors come from a man between 50 and 69 years old who received an inactivated influenza vaccine.

The chain has TRBV20-1 and TRBJ2-1; D is ambiguous. Germline V gene lookup returns CDR1 DFQATT and CDR2 SNEGSKA (reference sequence). V lost 5 bases to trimming and J lost 0 bases, with 14 bases between them. The CDR3 has 15 amino acids. DNA of the CDR3: TGCAGTGCTCGGACCCTAGGTAACTCCTACAATGAGCAGTTCTTC. Its translation: CSARTLGNSYNEQFF.

The V call is TRBV5-1, the J call TRBJ1-1; 7 nucleotides line up with TRBD1. Germline CDR1 reads SGHRS; CDR2 reads YFSETQ. This CDR3 region has 16 residues. J gave up 5 bases and V 2 bases, and 12 bases lay outside the gene matches. CDR3 sequence reads: CASSFPGQKRETEAFF. DNA for the CDR3: TGCGCCAGCAGCTTCCCGGGACAGAAAAGGGAGACTGAAGCTTTCTTT.

The genes are TRBV7-9 and TRBJ2-1; D gene unclear. Deletions cut 5 bases from V and 3 bases from J, with 11 bases between. The CDR3 totals 14 residues. Germline values: CDR1 SEHNR, CDR2 FQNEAQ (reference sequence). The CDR3 DNA reads as TGTGCCAGCAGCCTTGGGGAAGGCTACAATGAGCAGTTCTTC. Amino acids: CASSLGEGYNEQFF.

The chain employs TRBV5-4 and TRBJ2-1, with 8 nucleotides matching TRBD2. Per the germline V gene, CDR1 is SGHNT and CDR2 is YYREEE (reference sequence). V shed 4 bases, J shed 4 bases, and the junction held 7 bases outside the gene matches. This CDR3 comprises 15 residues. The CDR3 loop is CASSRSPGGYNEQFF. CDR3 nucleotide sequence: TGTGCCAGCAGCCGTTCCCCGGGGGGGTACAATGAGCAGTTCTTC.

This clonotype was detected only a few times. The CDR3 nucleotides read TGTGCCAGCAGTATGGGACAGGGAGCCTACGAGCAGTACTTC. Residues: CASSMGQGAYEQYF. The chain links TRBV27 to TRBJ2-7; TRBD1 matches at 9 bases. V was pared by 5 bases and J by 2 bases, with 4 bases of the junction left unmatched. The CDR3 runs to 14 residues. The V gene's germline CDR1 is MNHEY and CDR2 SMNVEV (reference sequence).

V usage is TRBV20-1 and J usage is TRBJ2-1, with D possibly TRBD2 on 5 matching bases. CDR3 length equals 15 residues. Germline loops: CDR1 DFQATT, CDR2 SNEGSKA (reference sequence). Trimming took 2 bases from V and 1 from J, leaving 12 bases between them. The CDR3 bases are TGCAGTGCTAGAAATCCACTAGTTTCCTACAATGAGCAGTTCTTC. It is translated as CSARNPLVSYNEQFF.

This clonotype has more than one count but fewer than ten. V and J are TRBV9 and TRBJ2-1, with 7 bases that match TRBD1. Trimming at V came to 1 base and at J to 3 bases, leaving 4 bases not matched to a gene. The germline V gene has CDR1 SGDLS and CDR2 YYNGEE. The CDR3 loop spans 15 amino acids. In DNA form, the CDR3 reads TGTGCCAGCAGCGTATCGGGGACAGACTACAATGAGCAGTTCTTC. Its translation: CASSVSGTDYNEQFF.

This clonotype was recorded at least ten times. Here the CDR3 reads CASSLAVAGADTQYF. The CDR3 DNA reads as TGTGCCAGCAGCTTAGCAGTTGCGGGGGCAGATACGCAGTATTTT. The chain couples TRBV7-6 to TRBJ2-3, with TRBD2 identical over 7 bases. The trim removed 0 bases at V and 4 bases at J, leaving 4 bases unmatched. Per the germline V gene, CDR1 is SGHVS and CDR2 is FNYEAQ. CDR3 length equals 15 residues. Combining the CDR3 with reference TRBV7-6 and TRBJ2-3 gives the whole variable domain GAGVSQSPRYKVTKRGQDVALRCDPISGHVSLYWYRQALGQGPEFLTYFNYEAQQDKSGLPNDRFSAERPEGSISTLTIQRTEQRDSAMYRCASSLAVAGADTQYFGPGTRLTVL.

This clonotype was recorded at least ten times. V gene TRBV24-1 combines with J gene TRBJ2-2, with TRBD1 as a possible D gene (5 bases). CDR1 is KGHDR and CDR2 is SFDVKD in the germline V gene. The CDR3 runs to 14 residues. Trimming pared 4 bases from V and 4 bases from J, leaving 9 bases between. The CDR3: CATSDTDTTGELFF. DNA of the CDR3: TGTGCCACCAGTGACACGGACACCACCGGGGAGCTGTTTTTT.

This rearrangement joins TRBV4-3 to TRBJ2-7; 7 bases match TRBD1. The CDR3 has 14 amino acids. Germline-derived CDR1 and CDR2 are LGHNA and YSLEER. The J segment lost 3 bases and the V segment lost 1 base, leaving 3 bases of the junction unmatched. CDR3 bases: TGCGCCAGCAGCCAAGGCCAGGGGGACTACGAGCAGTACTTC. Its translation is CASSQGQGDYEQYF.

Here the CDR3 reads CAMVDRLDNTGELFF. The DNA for the CDR3 is TGTGCCATGGTGGACAGGTTGGATAACACCGGGGAGCTGTTTTTT. The chain joins TRBV10-3 to TRBJ2-2; TRBD1 matches at 7 bases. From germline, CDR1 is ENHRY and CDR2 SYGVKD. The junction had 9 bases not matched to a gene; V was cut back by 9 bases and J by 2 bases. CDR3 size: 15 residues.

The CDR3 protein is CASSADLANPVGTQYF. CDR3 nucleotides: TGTGCCAGCAGCGCAGACCTAGCGAACCCGGTGGGGACCCAGTACTTC. The gene calls are TRBV9 and TRBJ2-5; tentative D call: TRBD2 (6 bases). Germline V gives CDR1 SGDLS, CDR2 YYNGEE. CDR3 length equals 16 residues. The germline V and J ends were trimmed by 3 bases and 7 bases, with 22 bases remaining between them. Based on the CDR3 plus reference TRBV9 and TRBJ2-5, the full variable domain is DSGVTQTPKHLITATGQRVTLRCSPRSGDLSVYWYQQSLDQGLQFLIQYYNGEERAKGNILERFSAQQFPDLHSELNLSSLELGDSALYFCASSADLANPVGTQYFGPGTRLLVL.

Details on this clonotype: A much larger clone lies one base from this, so it may be a read error. The chain carries TRBV24-1 and TRBJ2-1, with D tentatively TRBD1 (6 bases). Near its end, the DNA agrees better with TRBJ2-7, so the J call may be wrong. Looked up from germline, CDR1 is KGHDR and CDR2 is SFDVKD. The CDR3 runs to 16 residues. The DNA of the CDR3 is TGTGCCACCAGTGACCCCAGACAGGATACCTACAATGAGCAGTACTTC. Protein sequence: CATSDPRQDTYNEQYF.

The V call is TRBV6-1, the J call TRBJ2-2; unclear D gene. Germline loops: CDR1 MNHNS, CDR2 SASEGT. Deletions cut 5 bases from V and 4 bases from J, with 23 bases between. This CDR3 region has 18 residues. The CDR3 protein is CASSKSPGEYLGTGELFF. The CDR3 region has the DNA TGTGCCAGCAGTAAATCTCCTGGCGAGTATCTGGGCACCGGGGAGCTGTTTTTT.

This clonotype showed up just a few times. The CDR3 sequence: CASSLSGFTSNEKLFF. CDR3 nucleotide sequence: TGTGCCAGCAGTTTATCCGGGTTCACTAGTAATGAAAAACTGTTTTTT. The chain links TRBV27 to TRBJ1-4; D not certain. Trimming took off 0 bases at V and 4 bases at J, with 12 bases between the two ends. The CDR3 runs to 16 residues. Germline CDR1 MNHEY, CDR2 SMNVEV (reference sequence).

This clonotype appeared a few times. The rearrangement joins TRBV15 to TRBJ2-1; TRBD1 matches 8 bases. The germline CDR1 and CDR2 sequences are LNHNV and YYDKDF (reference sequence). With V trimmed by 5 bases and J by 4 bases, 13 bases remained unmatched. The CDR3 has 17 residues. DNA of the CDR3: TGTGCCACCAGCGGGGAGAGTTGGCAGGGGGCTTACAATGAGCAGTTCTTC. Translated, it gives CATSGESWQGAYNEQFF.

This clonotype has more than one count but fewer than ten. J is TRBJ2-5 and V is TRBV5-1; D is possibly TRBD2 (6 bases). V lost 0 bases to trimming and J lost 2 bases, with 8 bases between them. The germline CDR1 and CDR2 sequences are SGHRS and YFSETQ. This CDR3 comprises 14 residues. The CDR3 is CASSLVGTQETQYF. DNA of the CDR3: TGCGCCAGCAGCTTGGTAGGGACTCAAGAGACCCAGTACTTC.

The CDR3: CSANRDTFYNEQFF. CDR3 nucleotide sequence: TGCAGTGCTAACCGGGACACTTTCTACAATGAGCAGTTCTTC. The chain employs TRBV20-1 and TRBJ2-1; possible D gene TRBD1, 6 bases. Trimming took off 4 bases at V and 3 bases at J, with 13 bases between the two ends. The CDR3 runs 14 residues. Germline CDR1 reads DFQATT; CDR2 reads SNEGSKA (reference sequence).

This clonotype was detected a few times. J is TRBJ2-2 and V is TRBV12-3 or TRBV12-4; the D gene could be TRBD1 or TRBD2 (5 bases each). Trimming cost V 0 bases and J 6 bases, with 11 bases left between them. The CDR3 runs 15 residues. In nucleotides, the CDR3 is TGTGCCAGCAGTTTAGCGCTCGGGGCAGCCGGGGAGCTGTTTTTT. It codes for CASSLALGAAGELFF.

This chain joins TRBV4-3 and TRBJ1-1; no clear D. V shed 0 bases and J shed 3 bases, with 17 bases lying between them. This CDR3 has 17 amino acids. Germline CDR1 and CDR2: LGHNA and YSLEER. The DNA of the CDR3 is TGCGCCAGCAGCCAAGACTTTTTTTTATGGGATCACACTGAAGCTTTCTTT. Residues: CASSQDFFLWDHTEAFF.